The sequence of this T cell receptor (beta chain) was determined in a study of shared clonotypes between healthy human individuals (dated by TCRdb to between 2020 and 2021). At the level of the whole study: A couple of women and three men aged 18 to 49 years were included in the cohort. For each donor, CD4 naive and CD4 memory were each given three plates, CD8 naive was given two plates, and CD8 memory was given one plate. Blood TCR repertoires of several healthy adults were deeply sequenced to estimate repertoire size and the extent of clonotype sharing between individuals. To increase sequencing depth and limit assay-specific biases, different laboratories used diverse techniques to prepare libraries and sequence TCR repertoires. Between about 0.8 and 9 billion PBMCs per donor were obtained by leukapheresis.

Remarks on this clone: What antigen it recognizes has not been identified. No much larger clonotype is one base removed from it; base qualities were not supplied.

Broad study findings and their caveats: The genetic and exposure-history diversity represented was limited by the small number of donors. Naive subsets generally had larger estimated clonotype richness than memory subsets did. Compared with non-shared clonotypes, the clonotypes found in all four sorted-subset donors had higher generation probabilities. Based on pairwise subsampling, the degree of clonotype sharing among donors was expected to be affected by sequencing depth. Rarefaction of sorted-subset datasets indicated incomplete sequencing despite the large sequencing depth. Only blood was sampled, and tissue TCR repertoires likely differ from those in blood. Across a few donors, around 5% of naive CD4, roughly 3.8% of naive CD8, approximately 2.5% of memory CD4, and 0.4% of memory CD8 clonotypes were shared.

Healthy HIV-negative adults with no recently reported acute infections or vaccinations were included as donors. Only Caucasian adults living in Nashville, Tennessee, USA were represented among the donors. CD4+ T cells were enriched by magnetic negative selection, after which naive cells were positively selected on CD45RA and the negative fraction was taken as the memory subset. Blood was collected by leukapheresis, and PBMCs were isolated by Ficoll-Histopaque density gradient centrifugation and then cryopreserved in liquid nitrogen vapor phase. Analytical flow cytometry was used to check the purity and quantity of each magnetically sorted T cell population. Genomic DNA was isolated from each sorted fraction and quantified by UV absorbance on a Nanodrop 2000c. Using the deep immunoSEQ assay, TCR CDR3 regions were amplified from genomic DNA by multiplex PCR. For each cell subset, the extracted genomic DNA was distributed evenly across all wells of several immunoSEQ 96-well plates, and each plate served as one replicate. Each replicate PCR for sorted subsets received about 180 ng genomic DNA, equal to 30,000 or so T cell genomes. The purified libraries were quantified using a Qubit 3.0 fluorometer, sized with a Bioanalyzer 2100, and then quantified again using the KAPA Library Quantification kit. Every immunoSEQ 96-well plate was sequenced on a dedicated single-read 150-cycle Illumina NextSeq 550 flow cell. The original pipeline was this. Because only junctional sequences without quality scores were contained in the immunoSEQ output, filtering matching that applied to full-length reads could not be performed. Sequences were annotated with PyIR, a Python wrapper for IgBLAST v1.9, and V/J genes and CDR3 were assigned using IMGT germline references. Reads with weak V/J assignments (E-value above 1e-6), missing CDR3, stop codons, out-of-frame junctions, or ambiguous translated residues were removed. A V3J clonotype was defined by an identical inferred V gene, J gene, and CDR3 amino acid sequence. The percentage overlap between two repertoires was calculated by dividing the number of shared unique clonotypes by the size of the smaller repertoire. Richness of each repertoire was evaluated using RTK rarefaction, the Chao1 estimator, and Recon v2.1 estimates of unobserved clonotypes. Generation probabilities were computed with OLGA for all TCRbeta clonotypes obtained by the gDNA method from four donors. TCRdb limited this immuneACCESS table to in-frame rearrangements with V and J called. A share of clones is missing; checked studies link under half to unresolved V genes, and the rest is unexplained. The V and J calls and clone size come from that table; D and trimming were worked out from the DNA. This sample lists 1,100,000 or so clones; approximately 78% were detected once. 0.4% to 0.55% of the sample is held by the ten biggest clonotypes.

The sample comprised memory CD4+ T cells from PBMCs. Interpreted using the paper, the cell subset or site label stands for: CD45RA-negative fraction. The sequence derives from a man aged 18 to 30 in good health. Some clones in this sample may be carry-over from other donors' samples.

The DNA is TGTGCCAGCAGCCGGGAACTAGCGGACCAATACAATGAGCAGTTCTTC. Its translation is CASSRELADQYNEQFF. This receptor chain uses TRBV4-2 and TRBJ2-1; 8 of the junction bases match TRBD2. The V end gives up 4 bases and the J end 4 bases, leaving 9 bases in the junction not matched to a gene. In the germline V gene, CDR1 corresponds to LGHNA and CDR2 to YNFKEQ. The CDR3 spans 16 residues, from the cysteine through the phenylalanine. Only the CDR3 region is kept as DNA, spanning 48 bases read in frame from base 1.